The rows below give T cell receptor beta chains drawn from one sample of a study of CD8 T cells in ankylosing spondylitis. MiXCR, applied by TCRdb to the 5' RACE reads, yields one record per CDR3 protein. The data show a few hundred thousand distinct CDR3 sequences, about 20% seen once. Sequenced material: blood, either unsorted or a sorted T cell fraction (not recorded which). The receptor set was obtained from a male donor with ankylosing spondylitis. Both conserved end residues are part of each CDR3. D genes are given only for firm matches. Clone size is stated in some rows and not others, as once, few, many or a class when expanded.

>TRBJ2-1|many|.|TRBV7-2
CASSTILGTDNEQFF
TGTGCCAGCAGCACTATCCTAGGGACTGACAATGAGCAGTTCTTC
>TRBJ1-1|few|.|TRBV20-1
CSLWGSTEAFF
TGCAGTCTCTGGGGTTCCACTGAAGCTTTCTTT
>TRBJ1-2|.|.|TRBV20-1
CSAAHRVYGYTF
TGCAGTGCTGCTCACAGGGTTTATGGCTACACCTTC
>TRBJ2-7|many|TRBD1|TRBV6-2/TRBV6-3
CASSSTGTGGLYEQYF
TGTGCCAGCAGTTCTACCGGGACAGGGGGCCTCTACGAGCAGTACTTC
>TRBJ1-5|.|.|TRBV20-1
CSARVPRAINQPQHF
TGCAGTGCTAGAGTACCACGGGCCATCAATCAGCCCCAGCATTTT
>TRBJ2-1|few|TRBD2|TRBV6-2/TRBV6-3
CASSTPAGTSGRASYNEQFF
TGTGCCAGCAGTACGCCAGCCGGGACTAGCGGGAGGGCCTCCTACAATGAGCAGTTCTTC
>TRBJ2-3|many|.|TRBV5-1
CASSSRTATDTQYF
TGCGCCAGCAGCTCCCGGACGGCCACAGATACGCAGTATTTT
>TRBJ2-1|few|TRBD2|TRBV18
CASSPPVTSGNKFF
TGTGCCAGCTCACCACCGGTGACTAGCGGGAATAAGTTCTTC
>TRBJ2-3|.|TRBD2|TRBV29-1
CSVDRPAGALTDTQYF
TGCAGCGTTGATAGGCCCGCGGGAGCATTGACAGATACGCAGTATTTT
>TRBJ2-1|many|TRBD1|TRBV10-3
CAISDQTGGNEQFF
TGTGCCATCAGCGACCAGACAGGGGGCAATGAGCAGTTCTTC
>TRBJ1-5|.|.|TRBV2
CASSDHPGIHQPQHF
TGTGCCAGCAGCGACCACCCAGGGATCCATCAGCCCCAGCATTTT
>TRBJ2-2|few|.|TRBV7-9
CASSVRKGGTGELFF
TGTGCCAGCAGCGTCAGGAAGGGGGGCACCGGGGAGCTGTTTTTT
>TRBJ2-3|.|.|TRBV18
CASSPPNAPRDTQYF
TGTGCCAGCTCACCACCGAATGCGCCGAGGGATACGCAGTATTTT
>TRBJ1-1|few|.|TRBV6-5
CASRRAYETFF
TGTGCCAGCAGGAGGGCCTATGAGACTTTCTTT
>TRBJ1-1|.|.|TRBV11-3
CASSASTGLMNTEAFF
TGTGCCAGCAGCGCATCGACAGGTCTCATGAACACTGAAGCTTTCTTT
>TRBJ2-1|once|TRBD2|TRBV30
CAWNQGLAVNNEQFF
TGTGCCTGGAACCAGGGACTAGCGGTCAACAATGAGCAGTTCTTC
>TRBJ2-1|.|TRBD2|TRBV4-1
CASSQPILAGGSNEQFF
TGCGCCAGCAGCCAACCCATACTAGCGGGAGGAAGCAATGAGCAGTTCTTC
>TRBJ2-1|.|TRBD2|TRBV29-1
CSVQIGPENSGRRYNEQFF
TGCAGCGTTCAAATCGGACCCGAAAATAGCGGGAGACGCTACAATGAGCAGTTCTTC
>TRBJ2-7|few|TRBD2|TRBV12-3/TRBV12-4
CASSLGTSREQYF
TGTGCCAGCAGTTTGGGGACTAGTCGCGAGCAGTACTTC
>TRBJ2-1|.|TRBD2|TRBV15
CATSRSLTSGRAYNEQFF
TGTGCCACCAGCAGATCGTTGACTAGCGGGAGGGCCTACAATGAGCAGTTCTTC
>TRBJ2-3|.|.|TRBV5-1
CASRIGTGRLMNTQYF
TGCGCCAGCAGAATCGGTACAGGTCGCCTTATGAATACGCAGTATTTT
>TRBJ1-6|few|.|TRBV27
CASSPDTLYGSPLHF
TGTGCCAGCAGTCCGGACACCCTGTACGGTTCACCCCTCCACTTT
>TRBJ1-2|.|.|TRBV28
CASSFVEGTPHYGYTF
TGTGCCAGCAGTTTCGTTGAGGGGACACCCCACTATGGCTACACCTTC
>TRBJ2-3|.|.|TRBV20-1
CSAVLGTDTQYF
TGCAGTGCCGTTTTGGGAACAGATACGCAGTATTTT
>TRBJ2-1|many|TRBD2|TRBV6-4
CASSGTSGSSEQFF
TGTGCCAGCAGTGGGACTAGCGGGAGTAGTGAGCAGTTCTTC
>TRBJ2-7|.|TRBD2|TRBV6-2/TRBV6-3
CASSYLGTSGIAYEQYF
TGTGCCAGCAGTTACCTCGGGACTAGCGGGATCGCCTACGAGCAGTACTTC
>TRBJ1-5|.|.|TRBV7-8
CASSKEGWYSNQPQHF
TGTGCCAGCAGCAAAGAGGGATGGTATAGCAATCAGCCCCAGCATTTT
>TRBJ1-1|many|.|TRBV5-1
CASSRRQDPPEAFF
TGCGCCAGCAGCAGAAGACAGGACCCTCCCGAAGCTTTCTTT
>TRBJ2-2|few|TRBD2|TRBV20-1
CSARQSGGGTGELFF
TGCAGTGCTAGACAGAGCGGGGGCGGCACCGGGGAGCTGTTTTTT
>TRBJ1-6|few|TRBD1|TRBV2
CALGRQGNSPLHF
TGTGCCTTGGGTAGACAGGGTAATTCACCCCTCCACTTT